This TCR beta chain was found in a study of T cells after posttransplantation cyclophosphamide (dated by TCRdb to 2016 to 2018). For context, the study as a whole: Using TRB sequencing, the study followed how the T cell repertoire reconstituted after myeloablative bone marrow transplantation in which posttransplantation cyclophosphamide served as GVHD prophylaxis. Blood from every one of the approximately 30 PTCy patients who had 1-year posttransplant specimens underwent TRB sequencing. Because TRA and TRB clonality were tightly correlated in 8 or 9 samples, subsequent TCR analyses were focused on TRB only. In 3 patients, up to roughly 3 additional blood samples taken between 2 and 5.2 years after transplant also underwent TRB sequencing, as did pretransplant blood from several patients. Samples from 35 to 45 PTCy-treated patients, along with samples from approximately 15 of their related bone marrow donors, underwent antigen receptor sequencing. Public TRB sequences were checked against a database of over 3,000 sequences associated with responses to pathogens, tumor antigens, self-antigens and alloantigens. Paper-wide results and their limitations: Donor-recipient similarity was low at 1-2 months but rose over the first year, and later blood repertoires were often dominated by donor CD8+ memory clones. Across approximately 45 patients, TRB clonality was highly associated with recipient CMV seropositivity and CMV reactivation, and diversity in PTCy patients was similar to diversity in CNI/methotrexate controls. The TRB repertoires of T cells infiltrating skin or GI tract showed only limited overlap with the TRB repertoires of T cells in blood.

Genomic DNA was used for TRB sequencing, which was performed with the immunoSEQ assay at survey resolution or with the hsTCRB kit. Per the authors' processing: The immunoSEQ software was used for initial read processing, and the LymphoSeq R package was used for repertoire analyses. Clonality was computed as 1 minus normalized Shannon entropy, and a Gini coefficient was also calculated for each TRB dataset. Phenotypes of unsorted samples were inferred by mapping TRB sequences from sorted subsets of the recipient or donor onto the same recipient's unsorted samples. Entries here come from immuneACCESS through TCRdb and include only in-frame sequences with V and J called. Some clones fail to appear in such tables; in the studies checked, an unresolved V gene covers under half of the shortfall, and the cause of the remainder is unknown. The V and J calls and clone size come from that table; D and trimming were worked out from the DNA. The sample includes under 75,000 clones, with roughly 95% observed a single time. About 3% of the sample lies in the top ten.

Peripheral blood samples were provided by related bone marrow donors on the day of marrow donation. Peripheral blood and bone marrow mononuclear cells were isolated by Ficoll-Hypaque density centrifugation and were cryopreserved. Deletion took 1 base off V and 5 bases off J, with a span of 5 bases between the germline ends. Taken from the germline V gene (reference sequence), the CDR1 and CDR2 loops are DFQATT and SNEGSKA. The CDR3 spans 11 residues, from the cysteine through the phenylalanine. Just CDR3 DNA is preserved here, 33 bases in frame from base 1. As concerns this clone: Its binding antigen is unknown. No clone much larger than this one lies a single base away; base qualities are absent. Other DNA sequences from this sample encode an identical CDR3 as well.

The chain was built from TRBV20-1 and TRBJ2-5; the D gene is not confidently resolved. This TCR was recovered from a woman in her thirties in good health and a related stem cell transplant donor. Sequencing was performed on PBMCs. The DNA is TGCAGTGCTAGAGTCGCCGAGACCCAGTACTTC. Its translation reads: CSARVAETQYF.